The clone carrying this TCR beta chain was observed at least ten times. This specimen comes from a study of Graves' ophthalmopathy and Graves' hyperthyroidism. The sequenced template was RNA, covering the TCR beta CDR3 region. Investigators did first-round RT-PCR with HTBI primers, then second-round multiplex PCR. TCRdb used MiXCR to reprocess the multiplex PCR reads, holding one entry per CDR3 protein. The top ten clones hold 9% to 15% of a sample with under 350,000 distinct CDR3 sequences, 17% of them seen once. It was on clinical symptoms, serum thyroxine, TRAb, thyroid ultrasound and orbital computed tomography that diagnosis relied. The source of the PBMCs was 10 ml of fresh peripheral blood. Sequencing was done on a sample of peripheral blood. The receptor's source is an adult man with Graves' ophthalmopathy.

CDR3 sequence (DNA): TGTGCCAGCAGTTGGGGGAACAACGAGCAGTACTTC. Protein: CASSWGNNEQYF. The chain carries TRBV6-5 and TRBJ2-7, with D perhaps being TRBD1 or TRBD2 (5 bases each). Per the germline V gene, CDR1 is MNHEY and CDR2 is SVGAGI. The CDR3 is 12 amino acids. The V end was cut by 4 bases, the J end by 5 bases, with 9 bases between.